This entry lists 19 T cell receptor beta chains sequenced from one sample in a study of blood T cell repertoires in COVID-19. Using immunoSEQ multiplex PCR, the repertoire was profiled, and TCRdb retains in-frame clones only, with some absent. The sample consists of 350,000 to 500,000 clones, around nine tenths of them appearing once. The sequenced material came from PBMCs or T cells enriched from blood (not recorded which). These receptors were obtained from a woman younger than 30 who had been exposed to COVID-19.

The V call is TRBV28, the J call TRBJ1-6; 10 bases line up with TRBD1. V gave up 3 bases and J gave up 10 bases; unmatched junction bases: 6. Germline loops: CDR1 MDHEN, CDR2 SYDVKM. The CDR3 has 15 residues. CDR3 nucleotide sequence: TGTGCCAGCAGTTTTCGGGGACAGGGGTTATCACCCCTCCACTTT. It translates to CASSFRGQGLSPLHF.

The chain couples TRBV28 to TRBJ1-6; 8 bases fit TRBD1. Germline V lookup: CDR1 MDHEN, CDR2 SYDVKM. V shed 6 bases, J shed 8 bases, and the junction held 9 bases outside the gene matches. This CDR3 spans 15 amino acids. The DNA for the CDR3 is TGTGCCAGCAGGACGGCAGGGGGCGCCGATTCACCCCTCCACTTT. Its translation: CASRTAGGADSPLHF.

The chain recombines TRBV11-3 with TRBJ1-1; 8 positions agree with TRBD1. The germline CDR1 and CDR2 sequences are SGHNT and YENEEA. This CDR3 has 18 amino acids. V shed 5 bases and J 0 bases; nucleotides not matched to a gene: 14. The CDR3 is CASSQLGQASGMNTEAFF. The CDR3 coding sequence is TGTGCCAGCAGCCAGCTGGGACAGGCAAGTGGGATGAACACTGAAGCTTTCTTT.

The chain couples TRBV5-1 to TRBJ1-2; possibly TRBD1 for D (6 bases). The CDR3 is made up of 13 amino acids. Trimming removed 3 bases at V and 4 bases at J, with 10 bases between. CDR1 is SGHRS and CDR2 is YFSETQ in the germline V gene. CDR3 nucleotide sequence: TGCGCCAGCAGCTCTACAGGGCCCTATGGCTACACCTTC. Translation gives CASSSTGPYGYTF.

V gene TRBV5-1 combines with J gene TRBJ1-2, with D hard to call. The germline V gene has CDR1 SGHRS and CDR2 YFSETQ. V gave up 2 bases and J gave up 7 bases, with 21 bases separating them. This CDR3 region has 16 residues. The CDR3 spells CASSFQPGAIIGGYTF. The CDR3 nucleotides are TGCGCCAGCAGCTTCCAACCGGGAGCTATAATTGGTGGCTACACCTTC.

The CDR3 DNA reads TGTGCCAGCAGCTTACCCCCGACAGGGGCCGAGCAGTACTTC. Amino acids: CASSLPPTGAEQYF. V gene TRBV7-9 combines with J gene TRBJ2-7; 8 nucleotides agree with TRBD1. The germline V gene encodes CDR1 SEHNR and CDR2 FQNEAQ (reference sequence). V was clipped by 2 bases and J by 6 bases; unmatched bases: 6. The CDR3 runs 14 residues.

V is TRBV7-9 and J is TRBJ1-2; D may be TRBD1 (5 bases). Germline CDR1 is SEHNR and CDR2 is FQNEAQ (reference sequence). The CDR3 has 14 amino acids. V gave up 3 bases and J gave up 2 bases, with 10 bases separating them. The chain's CDR3 is CASSLTGGNYGYTF. The DNA for the CDR3 is TGTGCCAGCAGCTTGACCGGGGGAAACTATGGCTACACCTTC.

The chain is built from TRBV9 and TRBJ2-1; 13 bases match TRBD2. The ends lost 6 bases at V and 9 bases at J; junction bases unmatched: 6. The CDR3 has 14 amino acids. Looked up from germline, CDR1 is SGDLS and CDR2 is YYNGEE. The CDR3 loop is CASTRTSGSSEQFF. In nucleotides, the CDR3 is TGTGCCAGCACCAGGACTAGCGGGAGTTCTGAGCAGTTCTTC.

This clone was recorded many times. The V call is TRBV5-4, the J call TRBJ1-2; a weak D match, TRBD1 (6 bases). Germline CDR1 SGHNT, CDR2 YYREEE (reference sequence). V was trimmed by 7 bases and J by 4 bases, leaving 14 bases between them. This CDR3 region has 13 residues. CDR3 sequence (DNA): TGTGCCAGCGGTGACAGGTCCTCCTATGGCTACACCTTC. This gives the protein CASGDRSSYGYTF.

This clone was picked up one time. The chain links TRBV4-1 to TRBJ2-3; 10 nucleotides align to TRBD2. Germline V gives CDR1 MGHRA, CDR2 YSYEKL. The CDR3 length is 17 residues. V was clipped by 0 bases and J by 2 bases; unmatched bases: 5. The CDR3: CASSQDTTSGYTDTQYF. The CDR3 DNA reads TGCGCCAGCAGCCAAGATACGACTAGCGGGTACACAGATACGCAGTATTTT.

This clone occurred a few times. Within the sample, other DNA sequences also encode this same CDR3. This sequence joins TRBV10-3 and TRBJ1-1; 7 bases are a match to TRBD1. The ends lost 6 bases at V and 2 bases at J; junction bases unmatched: 6. In germline, CDR1 is ENHRY, CDR2 SYGVKD. This CDR3 spans 14 amino acids. This chain's CDR3 is CAISEDRVNTEAFF. The DNA of the CDR3 is TGTGCCATCAGCGAAGACAGGGTAAACACTGAAGCTTTCTTT.

CDR3 nucleotides: TGTGCCAGCAGCCCAGGGACAGCCAACTATGGCTACACCTTC. It yields the protein CASSPGTANYGYTF. The chain carries TRBV11-2 and TRBJ1-2; 7 nucleotides match TRBD1. Germline CDR1 and CDR2: SGHAT and FQNNGV. Unmatched junction bases numbered 5, after V lost 5 bases and J lost 2 bases. The CDR3 spans 14 residues.

The J gene is TRBJ2-5, the V gene TRBV15; the D gene is possibly TRBD1 (6 bases). The CDR3 sequence is 14 residues long. Germline V gene data show CDR1 as LNHNV and CDR2 as YYDKDF (reference sequence). The ends were cut back, 1 base at V and 6 bases at J, with 12 bases in the middle. CDR3 protein: CATSRGGTGQTQYF. The CDR3, as DNA: TGTGCCACCAGCAGAGGGGGAACAGGGCAGACCCAGTACTTC.

This clone came up once. This chain links TRBV18 with TRBJ2-5; 9 bases fit TRBD1. This CDR3 spans 15 amino acids. The V gene's germline CDR1 is KGHSH and CDR2 LQKENI. Losses at the gene ends were 4 bases for V and 1 base for J; bases not matched to a gene: 4. CDR3 DNA: TGTGCCAGCTCACGTCGACAGGGGGTCCAAGAGACCCAGTACTTC. Its protein product is CASSRRQGVQETQYF.

The chain couples TRBV7-6 to TRBJ1-5; D might be TRBD1 (5 bases). This CDR3 region has 12 residues. In germline, CDR1 is SGHVS, CDR2 FNYEAQ. Trimming removed 4 bases from V and 6 bases from J, with 7 bases in between. Here the CDR3 reads CASSSGGQPQHF. In DNA, the CDR3 is TGTGCCAGCAGCTCCGGGGGTCAGCCCCAGCATTTT.

This rearrangement joins TRBV13 to TRBJ2-7; 10 bases fit TRBD1. V lost 3 bases, J lost 6 bases, and 2 bases stayed unmatched. Germline loops: CDR1 PRHDT, CDR2 FYEKMQ (reference sequence). The CDR3 is 13 residues long. CDR3 region: CASSLTGGSEQYF. The DNA for the CDR3 is TGTGCCAGCAGCTTGACAGGGGGCAGCGAGCAGTACTTC.

The chain has TRBV28 and TRBJ1-6, with unresolved D. Per germline, CDR1 MDHEN and CDR2 SYDVKM. V gave up 8 bases and J gave up 0 bases, with 5 bases separating them. The CDR3 spans 13 residues. CDR3 loop: CASGSSYNSPLHF. The CDR3 DNA reads as TGTGCCAGCGGCAGCTCCTATAATTCACCCCTCCACTTT.

The V gene is TRBV9, the J gene TRBJ1-5; 7 nucleotides match TRBD1. The CDR3 sequence is 15 residues long. V lost 3 bases, J lost 0 bases, and 3 bases stayed unmatched. Germline CDR1 reads SGDLS; CDR2 reads YYNGEE. The CDR3 DNA sequence: TGTGCCAGCAGCGGAGGGGGCTCTAGCAATCAGCCCCAGCATTTT. This translates into CASSGGGSSNQPQHF.

The chain combines TRBV4-1 with TRBJ1-2, with D maybe TRBD1 (6 bases). The CDR3 has 15 residues. With 0 bases removed from V and 4 bases from J, the gap between germline ends came to 12 bases. The germline CDR1 and CDR2 sequences are MGHRA and YSYEKL. DNA of the CDR3: TGCGCCAGCAGCCAAGATCCTGGGGGCTTCTATGGCTACACCTTC. It translates to CASSQDPGGFYGYTF.